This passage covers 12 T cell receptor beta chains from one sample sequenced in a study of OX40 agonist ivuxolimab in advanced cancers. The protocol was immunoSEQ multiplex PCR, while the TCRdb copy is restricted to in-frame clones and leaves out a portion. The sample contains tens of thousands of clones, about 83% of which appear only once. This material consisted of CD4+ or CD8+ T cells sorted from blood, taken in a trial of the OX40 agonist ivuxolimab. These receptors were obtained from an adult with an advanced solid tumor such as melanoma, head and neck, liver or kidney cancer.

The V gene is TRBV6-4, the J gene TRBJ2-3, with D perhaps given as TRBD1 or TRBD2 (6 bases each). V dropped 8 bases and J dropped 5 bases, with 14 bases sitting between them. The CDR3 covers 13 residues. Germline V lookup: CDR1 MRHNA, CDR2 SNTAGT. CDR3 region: CASRDGGQDTQYF. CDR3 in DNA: TGTGCCAGCCGAGACGGGGGCCAAGATACGCAGTATTTT.

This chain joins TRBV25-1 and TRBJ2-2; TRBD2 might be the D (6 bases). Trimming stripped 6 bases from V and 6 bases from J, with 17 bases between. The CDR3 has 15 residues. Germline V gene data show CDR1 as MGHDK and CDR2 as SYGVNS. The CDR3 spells CASSHGVGRPGELFF. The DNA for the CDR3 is TGTGCCAGCAGCCATGGGGTAGGGAGGCCCGGGGAGCTGTTTTTT.

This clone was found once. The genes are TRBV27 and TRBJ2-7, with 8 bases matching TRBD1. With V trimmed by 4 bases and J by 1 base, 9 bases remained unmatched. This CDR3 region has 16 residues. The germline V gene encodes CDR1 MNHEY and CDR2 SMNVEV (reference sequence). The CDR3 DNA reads TGTGCCAGCAGTTCGCGCAATACAGGGGGTTCCTACGAGCAGTACTTC. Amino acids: CASSSRNTGGSYEQYF.

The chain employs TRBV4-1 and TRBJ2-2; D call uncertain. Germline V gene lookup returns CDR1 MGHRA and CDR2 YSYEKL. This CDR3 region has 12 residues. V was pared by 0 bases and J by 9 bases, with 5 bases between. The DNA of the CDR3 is TGCGCCAGCAGCCAAGACTTCTGGGAGCTGTTTTTT. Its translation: CASSQDFWELFF.

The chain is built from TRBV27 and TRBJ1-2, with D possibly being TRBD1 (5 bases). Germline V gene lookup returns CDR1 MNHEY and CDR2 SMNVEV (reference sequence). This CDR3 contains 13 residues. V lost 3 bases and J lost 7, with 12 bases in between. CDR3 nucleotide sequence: TGTGCCAGCAGTTTTCAGGGATCGGCTGGCTACACCTTC. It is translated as CASSFQGSAGYTF.

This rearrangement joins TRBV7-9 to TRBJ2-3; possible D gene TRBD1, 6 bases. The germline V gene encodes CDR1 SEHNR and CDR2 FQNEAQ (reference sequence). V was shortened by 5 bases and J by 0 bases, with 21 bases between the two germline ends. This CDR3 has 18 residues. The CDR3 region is CASSLYGGQLSSTDTQYF. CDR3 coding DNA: TGTGCCAGCAGCCTTTACGGCGGACAGCTATCTAGCACAGATACGCAGTATTTT.

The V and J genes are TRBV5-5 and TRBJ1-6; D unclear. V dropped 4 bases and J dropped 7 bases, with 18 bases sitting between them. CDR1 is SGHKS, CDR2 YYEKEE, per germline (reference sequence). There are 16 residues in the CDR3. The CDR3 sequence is CASSPGRFEGNSPLHF. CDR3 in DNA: TGTGCCAGCAGCCCCGGTAGGTTTGAAGGGAATTCACCCCTCCACTTT.

For the CDR3, the DNA is TGCGCCAGCAGCTTGGGTACAGGGGCCACGGAGGAGCTGTTTTTT. Translating it yields CASSLGTGATEELFF. The chain is built from TRBV5-1 and TRBJ2-2; 7 positions agree with TRBD1. This CDR3 is 15 amino acids long. CDR1 and CDR2 (germline): SGHRS, YFSETQ. Trimming removed 0 bases from V and 10 bases from J; junction bases left unmatched: 9.

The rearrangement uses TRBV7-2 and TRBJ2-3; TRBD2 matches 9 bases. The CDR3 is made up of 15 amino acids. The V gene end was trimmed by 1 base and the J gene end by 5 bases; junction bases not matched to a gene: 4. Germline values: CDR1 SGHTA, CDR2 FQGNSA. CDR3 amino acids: CASSLEGLAGDTQYF. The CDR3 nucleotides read TGTGCCAGCAGCTTAGAGGGACTAGCAGGAGATACGCAGTATTTT.

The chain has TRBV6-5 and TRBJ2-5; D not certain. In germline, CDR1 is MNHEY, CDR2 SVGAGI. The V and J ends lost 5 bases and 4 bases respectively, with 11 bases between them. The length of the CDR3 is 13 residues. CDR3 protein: CASSTDGPETQYF. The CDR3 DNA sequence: TGTGCCAGCAGTACCGACGGCCCAGAGACCCAGTACTTC.

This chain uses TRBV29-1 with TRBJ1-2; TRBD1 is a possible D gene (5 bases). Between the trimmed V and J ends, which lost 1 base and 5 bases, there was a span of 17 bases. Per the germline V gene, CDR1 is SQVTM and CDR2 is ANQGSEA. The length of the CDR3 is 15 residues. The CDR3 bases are TGCAGCGTTGAAGGTACACAGGAGACTTTTTATGGCTACACCTTC. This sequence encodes CSVEGTQETFYGYTF.

CDR3 loop: CASSLGGEGNTEAFF. CDR3 DNA: TGTGCCAGCAGCTTGGGAGGTGAGGGGAACACTGAAGCTTTCTTT. The V call is TRBV7-9, the J call TRBJ1-1, with D unresolved. V was pared by 3 bases and J by 1 base, with 12 bases between. This CDR3 comprises 15 residues. Germline-derived CDR1 and CDR2 are SEHNR and FQNEAQ (reference sequence). Full variable domain (rest looked up from reference TRBV7-9 and TRBJ1-1): DTGVSQNPRHKITKRGQNVTFRCDPISEHNRLYWYRQTLGQGPEFLTYFQNEAQLEKSRLLSDRFSAERPKGSFSTLEIQRTEQGDSAMYLCASSLGGEGNTEAFFGQGTRLTVV.